One and the same sample provided the 15 T cell receptor beta chains below, sequenced in a study of radiotherapy plus CTLA-4 blockade in lung cancer. Profiled with immunoSEQ multiplex PCR; TCRdb holds only in-frame clones, not every one. Altogether over 50,000 clones are present, 70% to 85% being singletons, with the ten largest covering roughly 15%. Sequencing used peripheral blood, obtained from a patient treated with radiotherapy plus ipilimumab. Source of these receptors: a human donor with non-small cell lung cancer who had a complete response to radiotherapy plus ipilimumab.

The chain couples TRBV7-2 to TRBJ1-2; D not resolved. Between the trimmed V and J ends, which lost 0 bases and 1 base, there was a span of 6 bases. There are 14 residues in the CDR3. The V gene's germline CDR1 is SGHTA and CDR2 FQGNSA. As DNA, the CDR3 is TGTGCCAGCAGCTTAGCGCAGAATAACTATGGCTACACCTTC. Protein: CASSLAQNNYGYTF.

V and J are TRBV18 and TRBJ1-6; 9 bases are a match to TRBD1. Germline-derived CDR1 and CDR2 are KGHSH and LQKENI. The junction had 5 bases not matched to a gene; V was cut back by 2 bases and J by 6 bases. CDR3 length equals 16 residues. The CDR3 here is CASSPLGTGSNSPLHF. DNA for the CDR3: TGTGCCAGCTCACCATTGGGGACAGGGAGTAATTCACCCCTCCACTTT.

The chain combines TRBV10-1 with TRBJ2-1; TRBD1 matches at 10 bases. This CDR3 spans 14 amino acids. J was trimmed by 6 bases and V by 3 bases; bases with no gene match: 2. Germline values: CDR1 WNHNN, CDR2 SYGVQD (reference sequence). CDR3 DNA sequence: TGCGCCAGCAGTGATGGGACAGGGGTCAATGAGCAGTTCTTC. Encoded protein: CASSDGTGVNEQFF.

The chain joins TRBV7-2 to TRBJ2-2; the D is unclear. Germline-derived CDR1 and CDR2 are SGHTA and FQGNSA. Trimming pared 5 bases from V and 1 base from J, leaving 11 bases between. The CDR3 has 15 amino acids. The CDR3 region has the DNA TGTGCCAGCAGCCCACCCCAGCGGAACACCGGGGAGCTGTTTTTT. Amino acids: CASSPPQRNTGELFF.

This chain connects TRBV18 to TRBJ2-7, with TRBD2 as a possible D gene (5 bases). CDR1 KGHSH and CDR2 LQKENI come from the germline V gene. V lost 0 bases, J lost 12 bases, and 12 bases lay in between. The CDR3 spans 12 residues. In DNA, the CDR3 is TGTGCCAGCTCACCACCTACGGGATTGACGTACTTC. Protein product: CASSPPTGLTYF. The variable domain in full, completed from reference TRBV18 and TRBJ2-7, reads NAGVMQNPRHLVRRRGQEARLRCSPMKGHSHVYWYRQLPEEGLKFMVYLQKENIIDESGMPKERFSAEFPKEGPSILRIQQVVRGDSAAYFCASSPPTGLTYFGPGTRLTVT.

This clone was seen once. DNA for the CDR3: TGCGCCAGCAGCTTGACGGGACAGGGGTACGAGACCCAGTACTTC. This sequence encodes CASSLTGQGYETQYF. The chain couples TRBV5-1 to TRBJ2-5; 10 bases map to TRBD1. The V gene's germline CDR1 is SGHRS and CDR2 YFSETQ. The CDR3 runs to 15 residues. Germline trimming cut 1 base from V and 5 bases from J; bases unmatched to any gene: 5.

Only a few counts were recorded for this clone. The chain recombines TRBV5-4 with TRBJ1-1, with a possible D match to TRBD1 (6 bases). Germline loops: CDR1 SGHNT, CDR2 YYREEE (reference sequence). CDR3 length: 14 amino acids. Trimming pared 4 bases from V and 7 bases from J, leaving 17 bases between. The CDR3 coding sequence is TGTGCCAGCAGCCCAAACCTCCGGGACATTGAAGCTTTCTTT. This sequence encodes CASSPNLRDIEAFF.

The chain combines TRBV5-1 with TRBJ2-2; 9 bases agree with TRBD1. The CDR3 sequence is 15 residues long. Looked up from germline, CDR1 is SGHRS and CDR2 is YFSETQ. Germline trimming cut 5 bases from V and 0 bases from J; bases unmatched to any gene: 2. The CDR3 sequence: CASRGDRANTGELFF. CDR3 in DNA: TGCGCCAGCAGGGGGGACAGGGCGAACACCGGGGAGCTGTTTTTT.

V usage is TRBV12-5 and J usage is TRBJ1-1; D is ambiguous. The ends were cut back, 1 base at V and 7 bases at J, with 4 bases in the middle. The CDR3 covers 11 residues. Germline V lookup: CDR1 LGHNT, CDR2 FRNRAP. The CDR3 here is CASGLAVEAFF. The CDR3 bases are TGTGCTAGTGGTTTGGCCGTTGAAGCTTTCTTT.

The chain combines TRBV10-3 with TRBJ2-2; D might be TRBD1 (5 bases). V was cut by 11 bases and J by 2 bases, with 12 bases left in between. This CDR3 contains 13 residues. Germline V gene sequence: CDR1 ENHRY, CDR2 SYGVKD. The CDR3 is CALGADNTGELFF. The CDR3 nucleotides are TGTGCCCTTGGGGCGGATAACACCGGGGAGCTGTTTTTT.

This chain joins TRBV4-3 and TRBJ1-1; D perhaps matches TRBD1 (6 bases). This CDR3 contains 14 residues. Per germline, CDR1 LGHNA and CDR2 YSLEER. Trimming took off 0 bases at V and 1 base at J, with 6 bases between the two ends. As DNA, the CDR3 is TGCGCCAGCAGCCAAGACAGGGGGAACACTGAAGCTTTCTTT. As protein: CASSQDRGNTEAFF.

The chain links TRBV7-2 to TRBJ2-2; 10 bases agree with TRBD1. The CDR3 loop spans 15 amino acids. The ends lost 2 bases at V and 6 bases at J; junction bases unmatched: 3. Germline-derived CDR1 and CDR2 are SGHTA and FQGNSA. The CDR3 spells CASSLSGTGAGELFF. The CDR3 DNA sequence: TGTGCCAGCAGCTTAAGCGGGACAGGGGCCGGGGAGCTGTTTTTT.

For this clone: Other DNA variants within this sample encode the same CDR3. This chain links TRBV2 with TRBJ1-1, with a weak D call TRBD1 (5 bases). The CDR3 contains 13 residues. Trimming pared 8 bases from V and 0 bases from J, leaving 10 bases between. Germline V gene lookup returns CDR1 SNHLY and CDR2 FYNNEI. The CDR3 sequence is CASSRQLNTEAFF. CDR3 in DNA: TGTGCCAGCTCAAGACAGCTGAACACTGAAGCTTTCTTT.

V gene TRBV6-1 combines with J gene TRBJ2-2; no clear D gene. Trimming took off 2 bases at V and 4 bases at J, with 14 bases between the two ends. The CDR3 spans 16 residues. Per the germline V gene, CDR1 is MNHNS and CDR2 is SASEGT. CDR3 amino acids: CASSEPSTLSTGELFF. The CDR3 DNA is TGTGCCAGCAGTGAACCCTCTACTTTAAGCACCGGGGAGCTGTTTTTT.

This clone was counted only a few times. The chain uses TRBV7-2 and TRBJ2-1; TRBD2 matches 10 bases. The CDR3 consists of 15 residues. Germline assignment: CDR1 SGHTA and CDR2 FQGNSA. The junction had 7 bases not matched to a gene; V was cut back by 3 bases and J by 8 bases. The chain's CDR3 is CASSFYGLAADEQFF. The CDR3 DNA sequence: TGTGCCAGCAGCTTCTACGGACTAGCGGCTGATGAGCAGTTCTTC.